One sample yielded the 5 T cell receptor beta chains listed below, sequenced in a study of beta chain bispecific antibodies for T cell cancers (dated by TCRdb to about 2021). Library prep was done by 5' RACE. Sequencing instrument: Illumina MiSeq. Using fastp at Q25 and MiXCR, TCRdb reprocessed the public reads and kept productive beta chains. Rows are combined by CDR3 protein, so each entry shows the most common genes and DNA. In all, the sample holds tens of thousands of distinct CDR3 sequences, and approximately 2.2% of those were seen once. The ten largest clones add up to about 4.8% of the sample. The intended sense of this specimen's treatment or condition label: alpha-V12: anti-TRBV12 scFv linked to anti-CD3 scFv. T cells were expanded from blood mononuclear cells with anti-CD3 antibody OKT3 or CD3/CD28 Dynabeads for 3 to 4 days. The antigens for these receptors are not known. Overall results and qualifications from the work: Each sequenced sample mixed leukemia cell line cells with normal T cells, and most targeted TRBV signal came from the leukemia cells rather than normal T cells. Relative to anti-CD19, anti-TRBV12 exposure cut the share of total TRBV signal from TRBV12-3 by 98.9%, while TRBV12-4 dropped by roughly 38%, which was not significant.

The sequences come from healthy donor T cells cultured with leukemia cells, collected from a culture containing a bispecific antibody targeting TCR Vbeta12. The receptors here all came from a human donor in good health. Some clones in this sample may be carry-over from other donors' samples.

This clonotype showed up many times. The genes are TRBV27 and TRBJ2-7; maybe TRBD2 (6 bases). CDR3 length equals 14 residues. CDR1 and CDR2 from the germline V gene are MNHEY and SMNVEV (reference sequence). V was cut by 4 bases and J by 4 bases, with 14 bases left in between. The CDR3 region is CASSWGDASYEQYF. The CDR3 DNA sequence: TGTGCCAGCAGTTGGGGGGACGCATCATACGAGCAGTACTTC.

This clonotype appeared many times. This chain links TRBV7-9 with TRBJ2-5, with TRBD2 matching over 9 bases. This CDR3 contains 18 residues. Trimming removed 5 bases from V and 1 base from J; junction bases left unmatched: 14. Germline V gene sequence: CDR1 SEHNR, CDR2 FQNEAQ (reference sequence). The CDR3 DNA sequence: TGTGCCAGCAGCCCACGTCTATCGAGCGGGGGGCCCCAAGAGACCCAGTACTTC. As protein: CASSPRLSSGGPQETQYF.

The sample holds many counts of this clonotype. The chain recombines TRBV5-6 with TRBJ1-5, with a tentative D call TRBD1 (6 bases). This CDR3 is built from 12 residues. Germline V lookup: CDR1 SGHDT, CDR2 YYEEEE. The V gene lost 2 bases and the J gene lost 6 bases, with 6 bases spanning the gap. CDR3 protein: CASSLQGQPQHF. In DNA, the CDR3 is TGTGCCAGCAGCTTACAGGGTCAGCCCCAGCATTTT.

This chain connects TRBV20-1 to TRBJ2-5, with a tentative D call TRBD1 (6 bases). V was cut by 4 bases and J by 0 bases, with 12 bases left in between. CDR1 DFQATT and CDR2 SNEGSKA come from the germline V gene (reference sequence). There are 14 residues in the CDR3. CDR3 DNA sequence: TGCAGTGCTAACAGACAGGCCAACCAAGAGACCCAGTACTTC. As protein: CSANRQANQETQYF.

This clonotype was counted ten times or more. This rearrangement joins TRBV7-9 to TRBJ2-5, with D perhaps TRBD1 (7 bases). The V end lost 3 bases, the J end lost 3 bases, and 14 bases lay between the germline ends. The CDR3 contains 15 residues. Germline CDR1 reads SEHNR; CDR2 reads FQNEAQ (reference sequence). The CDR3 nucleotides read TGTGCCAGCAGCTTTGCCAGGGGGGACGAAGAGACCCAGTACTTC. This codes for CASSFARGDEETQYF.